Each of the 25 T cell receptor beta chains below was sequenced from the same sample in a study of low-dose radiotherapy and immunotherapy resistance in tumors. With TRAV- and TRBV-specific primers, first-strand cDNA was made, covering the alpha and beta chains. A constant-region primer paired with the V-primer adapter amplified TCRs over about 20 PCR cycles. Each CDR3 protein gets one entry after TCRdb re-called the reads with MiXCR. In the table there are about 100,000 distinct CDR3 sequences, around 20% of which are singletons. Documented time point: after trial treatment. Treatment given: LDRT plus nivolumab, ipilimumab, low-dose cyclophosphamide and aspirin (RACIN trial). Sequences were derived from PBMCs, sampled after low-dose radiotherapy plus immunotherapy. All receptors come from a male donor with prostate cancer.

This clonotype was seen ten or more times. The V and J genes are TRBV14 and TRBJ1-3; no firm D call. Germline assignment: CDR1 SGHDN and CDR2 FVKESK. The ends were cut back, 4 bases at V and 0 bases at J, with 10 bases in the middle. The CDR3 sequence is 15 residues long. Written as DNA, the CDR3 is TGTGCCAGCAGCCCACCGGGAAACTCTGGAAACACCATATATTTT. It encodes CASSPPGNSGNTIYF. The full variable domain, with the rest looked up from reference TRBV14 and TRBJ1-3, is EAGVTQFPSHSVIEKGQTVTLRCDPISGHDNLYWYRRVMGKEIKFLLHFVKESKQDESGMPNNRFLAERTGGTYSTLKVQPAELEDSGVYFCASSPPGNSGNTIYFGEGSWLTVV.

This clonotype was recorded a few times. This sequence joins TRBV5-1 and TRBJ1-2, with a tentative D call TRBD1 (6 bases). CDR3 length: 14 amino acids. The germline gives CDR1 SGHRS, CDR2 YFSETQ. V was shortened by 4 bases and J by 1 base, with 11 bases between the two germline ends. The CDR3 protein is CASSGGRFNYGYTF. Written as DNA, the CDR3 is TGCGCCAGCAGCGGGGGGCGGTTTAACTATGGCTACACCTTC.

The sample holds a few counts of this clonotype. The rearrangement joins TRBV18 to TRBJ2-1, with 10 bases matching TRBD2. Trimming at V came to 3 bases and at J to 6 bases, leaving 5 bases not matched to a gene. Germline V CDR1 and CDR2: KGHSH, LQKENI. This CDR3 has 15 amino acids. The CDR3 DNA is TGTGCCAGCTCACCGAAAGCGGGGGGGCCCAATGAGCAGTTCTTC. This codes for CASSPKAGGPNEQFF.

This clonotype showed up many times. The chain is built from TRBV5-1 and TRBJ2-7, with TRBD2 identical over 11 bases. With 2 bases clipped from V and 5 bases from J, the junction kept 9 bases outside the gene matches. Germline lookup yields CDR1 SGHRS and CDR2 YFSETQ. This CDR3 comprises 16 residues. The DNA of the CDR3 is TGCGCCAGCAGCTTTATAGCGGGGGGGCAAGCTCACGAGCAGTACTTC. Translation gives CASSFIAGGQAHEQYF.

This clonotype was observed many times. The chain carries TRBV5-1 and TRBJ1-1; D remains unclear. Trimming cost V 0 bases and J 8 bases, with 11 bases left between them. CDR1 SGHRS and CDR2 YFSETQ come from the germline V gene. The CDR3 is 13 residues long. The CDR3 sequence: CASSLEVRTEAFF. As DNA, the CDR3 is TGCGCCAGCAGCTTGGAGGTAAGGACCGAAGCTTTCTTT.

This clonotype was counted at least ten times. V is TRBV10-1 and J is TRBJ2-1, with 7 bases identical to TRBD2. V was pared by 0 bases and J by 4 bases, with 6 bases of the junction left unmatched. The germline gives CDR1 WNHNN, CDR2 SYGVQD (reference sequence). There are 16 residues in the CDR3. CDR3 coding DNA: TGCGCCAGCAGTGAGTCGATGCGGGGGAGTTACAATGAGCAGTTCTTC. The encoded protein is CASSESMRGSYNEQFF.

The chain is built from TRBV5-1 and TRBJ2-7; D ambiguous. Germline-derived CDR1 and CDR2 are SGHRS and YFSETQ. The germline V and J ends were trimmed by 0 bases and 3 bases, with 7 bases remaining between them. This CDR3 region has 13 residues. The CDR3 sequence is CASSLGASYEQYF. For the CDR3, the DNA is TGCGCCAGCAGCTTGGGGGCTAGCTACGAGCAGTACTTC.

The sample holds many counts of this clonotype. The chain has TRBV20-1 and TRBJ2-2; no definite D call. V lost 3 bases, J lost 1 base, and 6 bases lay in between. CDR1 DFQATT and CDR2 SNEGSKA come from the germline V gene (reference sequence). This CDR3 contains 13 residues. The DNA of the CDR3 is TGCAGTGCTAGTAGGCAGAACACCGGGGAGCTGTTTTTT. Amino acids: CSASRQNTGELFF.

The sample holds many counts of this clonotype. The V and J genes are TRBV12-3 or TRBV12-4 and TRBJ2-7, with D tentatively TRBD1 (6 bases). CDR3 size: 13 residues. With 3 bases removed from V and 2 bases from J, the gap between germline ends came to 8 bases. In nucleotides, the CDR3 is TGTGCCAGCAGTTTGGGACAAACCTACGAGCAGTACTTC. This encodes CASSLGQTYEQYF.

There are many counts of this clonotype. V usage is TRBV7-2 and J usage is TRBJ1-3; D ambiguous. V lost 2 bases and J lost 4, with 9 bases in between. CDR3 length equals 14 residues. Germline V lookup: CDR1 SGHTA, CDR2 FQGNSA. For the CDR3, the DNA is TGTGCCAGCAGCTTACGAGCGGGAGGAAACACCATATATTTT. Amino acids: CASSLRAGGNTIYF.

Turning to this clonotype: It is likely a read error: a sequence one base away is far more abundant. V usage is TRBV6-2 or TRBV6-3 and J usage is TRBJ2-1, with 11 bases fitting TRBD2. Germline V lookup: CDR1 MNHEY, CDR2 SVGEGT. The CDR3 runs to 15 residues. The DNA of the CDR3 is TGTGCCAGCAGTGGGCTAGCGGGGGGAAACAATGAGCTGTTCTTC. This encodes CASSGLAGGNNELFF.

Many counts were recorded for this clonotype. This chain connects TRBV20-1 to TRBJ2-3; D is ambiguous. CDR3 size: 14 residues. CDR1 and CDR2 from the germline V gene are DFQATT and SNEGSKA (reference sequence). The germline V and J ends were trimmed by 5 bases and 2 bases, with 14 bases remaining between them. The CDR3 is CSALDRLITDTQYF. The CDR3 bases are TGCAGTGCTCTGGACCGGCTGATCACAGATACGCAGTATTTT.

Notes on this clonotype: This probably arose from a read error, given a far larger clone one base away. The final CDR3 position lacks the conserved phenylalanine or tryptophan, pointing to a likely read error. The V gene is TRBV5-5, the J gene TRBJ1-1, with TRBD1 as a possible D gene (5 bases). CDR3 length equals 16 residues. Germline V gene sequence: CDR1 SGHKS, CDR2 YYEKEE (reference sequence). V lost 2 bases and J lost 5, with 19 bases in between. CDR3 DNA sequence: TGTGCCAGCAGCTTTGGGGGTATAGGGGCGGAGACTGAAGCTTTCTCT. It translates to CASSFGGIGAETEAFS.

In its sample, this clonotype was seen many times. V gene TRBV7-2 combines with J gene TRBJ2-1; D perhaps matches TRBD1 (6 bases). The CDR3 contains 15 residues. Trimming pared 2 bases from V and 3 bases from J, leaving 11 bases between. Germline CDR1 reads SGHTA; CDR2 reads FQGNSA. CDR3 sequence reads: CASSLQGQYYNEQFF. CDR3 in DNA: TGTGCCAGCAGCTTACAAGGACAGTACTACAATGAGCAGTTCTTC.

This clonotype has ten or more counts. The rearrangement joins TRBV5-6 to TRBJ2-1, with 10 bases lining up with TRBD2. CDR1 is SGHDT and CDR2 is YYEEEE in the germline V gene. With 4 bases clipped from V and 1 base from J, the junction kept 11 bases outside the gene matches. CDR3 size: 18 residues. The CDR3 region is CASSMTSGHRGSYNEQFF. The DNA of the CDR3 is TGTGCCAGCAGCATGACTAGCGGGCACCGAGGGTCCTACAATGAGCAGTTCTTC.

The genes are TRBV7-2 and TRBJ1-5; TRBD1 is a possible D gene (5 bases). Germline CDR1 reads SGHTA; CDR2 reads FQGNSA. The CDR3 contains 14 residues. The V gene lost 1 base and the J gene lost 6 bases, with 10 bases spanning the gap. CDR3 coding DNA: TGTGCCAGCAGCTTAGAGGGGTTGGGTCAGCCCCAGCATTTT. It encodes CASSLEGLGQPQHF.

This clonotype came up many times. The chain combines TRBV18 with TRBJ2-7; 9 bases fit TRBD1. V lost 1 base, J lost 3 bases, and 4 bases stayed unmatched. CDR3 size: 15 residues. Germline CDR1 reads KGHSH; CDR2 reads LQKENI. CDR3 amino acids: CASSPLRQGDYEQYF. The CDR3 DNA sequence: TGTGCCAGCTCACCACTAAGACAGGGGGACTACGAGCAGTACTTC.

Ten or more counts support this clonotype. V is TRBV7-9 and J is TRBJ1-5, with D hard to call. The CDR3 spans 13 residues. Per germline, CDR1 SEHNR and CDR2 FQNEAQ (reference sequence). The germline V and J ends were trimmed by 1 base and 5 bases, with 6 bases remaining between them. This CDR3 is CASSLDRYQPQHF. CDR3 DNA sequence: TGTGCCAGCAGCTTAGACAGATATCAGCCCCAGCATTTT.

At least ten counts were recorded for this clonotype. This chain uses TRBV27 with TRBJ2-7; D is undetermined. V was pared by 4 bases and J by 2 bases, with 9 bases between. The CDR3 is made up of 13 amino acids. In germline, CDR1 is MNHEY, CDR2 SMNVEV (reference sequence). CDR3 region: CASSYSSAYEQYF. CDR3 DNA: TGTGCCAGCAGTTATAGCAGCGCCTACGAGCAGTACTTC.

This clonotype came up many times. The chain employs TRBV12-3 or TRBV12-4 and TRBJ2-7, with a weak D call TRBD2 (5 bases). V lost 8 bases and J lost 3, with 17 bases in between. CDR3 length equals 14 residues. Written as DNA, the CDR3 is TGTGCCAGCTCCTCGAGAGCGGTCGGCTACGAGCAGTACTTC. Translated: CASSSRAVGYEQYF.

V is TRBV2 and J is TRBJ2-3; no reliable D call. The CDR3 loop spans 16 amino acids. Between the trimmed V and J ends, which lost 0 bases and 1 base, there was a span of 11 bases. Germline V gives CDR1 SNHLY, CDR2 FYNNEI. Here the CDR3 reads CASSEAAGTGTDTQYF. The CDR3 DNA sequence: TGTGCCAGCAGTGAAGCGGCAGGAACTGGCACAGATACGCAGTATTTT.

This chain links TRBV28 with TRBJ2-7, with no clear D. Per germline, CDR1 MDHEN and CDR2 SYDVKM. CDR3 length equals 15 residues. Trimming pared 2 bases from V and 0 bases from J, leaving 11 bases between. CDR3 coding DNA: TGTGCCAGCAGTTTAGGTCGACAAGTCTCCTACGAGCAGTACTTC. Translating gives CASSLGRQVSYEQYF.

This clonotype has a count of ten or more. This chain connects TRBV7-9 to TRBJ2-3, with a tentative D call TRBD1 (6 bases). Germline V gene lookup returns CDR1 SEHNR and CDR2 FQNEAQ (reference sequence). CDR3 length equals 14 residues. V was pared by 11 bases and J by 0 bases, with 15 bases between. The CDR3 DNA follows: TGTGCCGGGACACAGGGAAGTAGCACAGATACGCAGTATTTT. Translated: CAGTQGSSTDTQYF.

The rearrangement links TRBV2 to TRBJ1-1, with D perhaps matching TRBD1 (6 bases). The CDR3 contains 16 residues. In germline, CDR1 is SNHLY, CDR2 FYNNEI. The germline V and J ends were trimmed by 3 bases and 5 bases, with 19 bases remaining between them. The CDR3 loop is CASSDQARGRGTEAFF. The CDR3 DNA sequence: TGTGCCAGCAGTGATCAGGCCAGGGGCAGAGGGACTGAAGCTTTCTTT.

The V call is TRBV20-1, the J call TRBJ2-7; D perhaps matches TRBD2 (6 bases). Germline CDR1 and CDR2: DFQATT and SNEGSKA (reference sequence). This CDR3 comprises 13 residues. The V end lost 6 bases, the J end lost 0 bases, and 12 bases lay between the germline ends. The chain's CDR3 is CSAAAGSSYEQYF. DNA of the CDR3: TGCAGTGCCGCGGCCGGGAGCTCCTACGAGCAGTACTTC.